The 21 T cell receptor beta chains below come from one sample, sequenced in a study of T cell clonality in common variable immunodeficiency. Measured with immunoSEQ multiplex PCR; TCRdb has only the in-frame clones, and not every one. Observed in the sample are around 60,000 clones, none of them singletons. The sequencing input was peripheral blood mononuclear cells. The receptor set was obtained from a person aged 18-70 years in good health.

This clone was counted at least ten times. The read ends 3 residues shy of where the CDR3 ends; the end is completed using the germline J gene. This sequence joins TRBV7-8 and TRBJ2-1; TRBD1 is a possible D gene (7 bases). The germline gives CDR1 SGHVS, CDR2 FQNEAQ. CDR3 size: 14 residues. The ends were cut back, 2 bases at V and 9 bases at J, with 14 bases in the middle. The covered CDR3 bases are TGTGCCAGCAGCTTAAGTCAGGGGGGTAGTGAG. The encoded protein is CASSLSQGGSE. The whole CDR3 is CASSLSQGGSEQFF.

At least ten counts were recorded for this clone. From the germline J gene comes the end of the CDR3, since the read stops 3 residues before it. The chain couples TRBV19 to TRBJ1-2; D not certain. The CDR3 spans 12 residues. V shed 5 bases and J shed 3 bases, with 7 bases lying between them. Germline-derived CDR1 and CDR2 are LNHDA and SQIVND (reference sequence). CDR3 region: CASSGGYYGYTF. The sequenced CDR3 bases are TGTGCCAGTAGTGGCGGATACTATGGC.

The table lists this clone with many counts. From the germline J gene comes the end of the CDR3, since the read stops 3 residues before it. V and J are TRBV18 and TRBJ2-5; D ambiguous. The germline gives CDR1 KGHSH, CDR2 LQKENI. CDR3 length equals 14 residues. Trimming shortened V by 3 bases and J by 2 bases, and 10 bases separated the two germline ends. CDR3 bases read: TGTGCCAGCTCACCCCCGGGTCAACAAGAGACC. Translated: CASSPPGQQET. The whole CDR3 sequence is CASSPPGQQETQYF.

This clone was detected many times. The read gets to within 3 residues of the CDR3 end, and the germline J gene fills in the rest. This rearrangement joins TRBV29-1 to TRBJ1-1; D ambiguous. The CDR3 is 12 residues long. Trimming removed 8 bases at V and 0 bases at J, with 10 bases between. The germline CDR1 and CDR2 sequences are SQVTM and ANQGSEA. The CDR3 loop is CSTSRVNTEAFF. The sequenced CDR3 bases are TGCAGCACAAGTCGAGTGAACACTGAA.

This clone was counted many times. Partial CDR3 DNA: TGTGCCAGCAGCCAAGAAAGTTCGGGTCCGGCCCCGAGAGAGGGC. Amino acids: CASSQESSGPAPREG. The full CDR3 protein is CASSQESSGPAPREGYTF. The chain links TRBV14 to TRBJ1-2; D uncertain. The missing CDR3 end, 3 residues past where the read stops, is filled in from the germline J gene. CDR1 is SGHDN and CDR2 is FVKESK in the germline V gene. The CDR3 is 18 amino acids.

This clone was observed at least ten times. The sequenced fragment ends 3 residues before the CDR3 boundary, so the rest is inferred from the germline J gene. The V and J genes are TRBV7-8 and TRBJ1-1; tentative D call: TRBD1 (6 bases). Germline-derived CDR1 and CDR2 are SGHVS and FQNEAQ. The CDR3 runs 15 residues. Trimming took 6 bases from V and 5 from J, leaving 19 bases between them. The CDR3 bases that were read are TGTGCCAGCAGGAACCAGGTGGGGGCGGGAACTGAA. Translation: CASRNQVGAGTE. The whole CDR3 protein reads CASRNQVGAGTEAFF.

This clone was counted ten times or more. Read coverage stops 3 residues before the CDR3 terminus; the germline J gene supplies the remainder. The genes are TRBV2 and TRBJ2-6, with D possibly TRBD2 on 5 matching bases. Trimming left V 2 bases short and J 4 bases short, with 9 bases between. Germline-derived CDR1 and CDR2 are SNHLY and FYNNEI. This CDR3 comprises 15 residues. The covered CDR3 bases are TGTGCCAGCAGTGAATGGACTGGAGGGGCCAACGTC. The encoded protein is CASSEWTGGANV. The full-length CDR3 reads as CASSEWTGGANVLTF.

In its sample, this clone was seen many times. The read ends 3 residues early relative to the CDR3; the germline J gene fills the gap. This sequence joins TRBV18 and TRBJ2-7; maybe TRBD2 (7 bases). The CDR3 consists of 13 residues. The germline V and J ends were trimmed by 2 bases and 6 bases, with 11 bases remaining between them. Per germline, CDR1 KGHSH and CDR2 LQKENI. The CDR3 reads CASSPGGGREQYF. Incomplete CDR3 DNA: TGTGCCAGCTCACCAGGGGGGGGGCGCGAG.

This clone was picked up many times. Read sequence stops 3 residues before the CDR3 end, and the germline J gene provides the missing end. The gene calls are TRBV3-1 (or the pseudogene TRBV3-2) and TRBJ2-7; 9 nucleotides match TRBD1. CDR3 length: 14 amino acids. The ends lost 4 bases at V and 4 bases at J; junction bases unmatched: 5. Germline CDR1 reads LGHDT; CDR2 reads YNNKEL (reference sequence). CDR3 loop: CASSPPGQGYEQYF. The sequenced CDR3 bases are TGTGCCAGCAGCCCTCCGGGACAGGGTTACGAG.

This clone came up many times. The read halts 3 residues ahead of the CDR3 end, with the missing end drawn from the germline J gene. The chain couples TRBV19 to TRBJ2-2, with TRBD1 matching 9 bases. The CDR3 length is 17 residues. Germline V lookup: CDR1 LNHDA, CDR2 SQIVND (reference sequence). Germline trimming cut 4 bases from V and 10 bases from J; bases unmatched to any gene: 16. The CDR3 sequence is CASSTLQQGARAPELFF. The CDR3 bases that were read are TGTGCCAGTAGTACTCTACAACAGGGGGCGCGGGCACCGGAG. The full variable domain, rest sourced from reference TRBV19 and TRBJ2-2, is DGGITQSPKYLFRKEGQNVTLSCEQNLNHDAMYWYRQDPGQGLRLIYYSQIVNDFQKGDIAEGYSVSREKKESFPLTVTSAQKNPTAFYLCASSTLQQGARAPELFFGEGSRLTVL.

As concerns this clone: The CDR3 end falls 3 residues outside the read, so it is completed with the germline J gene. The chain couples TRBV11-1 to TRBJ2-1, with 10 bases lining up with TRBD2. Trimming cost V 5 bases and J 6 bases; bases outside gene matches: 4. Germline CDR1 SGHAT, CDR2 FQDESV (reference sequence). This CDR3 region has 14 residues. The CDR3 bases that were read are TGTGCCAGCAGCCCACTAGCGGGGTCCAATGAG. Translated, it gives CASSPLAGSNE. In full, the CDR3 reads CASSPLAGSNEQFF.

This clone showed up many times. With the read ending 3 residues before the CDR3 end, the germline J gene is used to fill in that end. The chain uses TRBV2 and TRBJ1-1, with D possibly being TRBD1 (6 bases). V was pared by 6 bases and J by 4 bases, with 9 bases between. Germline V CDR1 and CDR2: SNHLY, FYNNEI. The CDR3 has 12 amino acids. CDR3 DNA, as far as it was read: TGTGCCAGCAGGGGCAGGGGCACTGAA. This encodes CASRGRGTE. The full CDR3 sequence reads CASRGRGTEAFF.

Ten or more counts support this clone. From the germline J gene comes the end of the CDR3, since the read stops 3 residues before it. This sequence joins TRBV19 and TRBJ2-7, with TRBD1 identical over 10 bases. Trimming cost V 5 bases and J 4 bases; bases outside gene matches: 11. Looked up from germline, CDR1 is LNHDA and CDR2 is SQIVND (reference sequence). The CDR3 length is 16 residues. The CDR3 bases that were read are TGTGCCAGTAGTTCGGGACAGGGGATCGGAGAGTACGAG. Translation: CASSSGQGIGEYE. The whole CDR3 region reads CASSSGQGIGEYEQYF.

At least ten counts were recorded for this clone. The CDR3 end is not reached by the read, which stops 3 residues before it; the germline J gene fills it in. V is TRBV7-3 and J is TRBJ2-3; 14 nucleotides line up with TRBD2. The V and J ends lost 5 bases and 2 bases, in that order; junction bases with no gene match: 6. The germline V gene has CDR1 SGHTA and CDR2 FQGTGA. The CDR3 contains 17 residues. The chain's CDR3 is CASSPRLAGGPTDTQYF. The sequenced part of the CDR3 DNA is TGTGCCAGCAGCCCCCGACTAGCGGGAGGGCCCACAGATACG.

This clone was observed a handful of times. The read falls 3 residues short of the CDR3 end, and the missing part is taken from the germline J gene. The rearrangement joins TRBV2 to TRBJ2-7; TRBD1 or TRBD2 may be the D gene (6 bases each). Germline loops: CDR1 SNHLY, CDR2 FYNNEI. The CDR3 is 15 amino acids. Trimming removed 3 bases from V and 2 bases from J, with 14 bases in between. The CDR3 spells CASSERRDKTYEQYF. The sequenced part of the CDR3 DNA is TGTGCCAGCAGTGAGCGGCGGGACAAGACCTACGAG.

This clone was picked up many times. The CDR3 bases that were read are TGTGCCAGCAGCTTCGCAGGATATGCAACTAATGAAAAA. This translates into CASSFAGYATNEK. The full CDR3 is CASSFAGYATNEKLFF. The genes are TRBV7-8 and TRBJ1-4; no definite D call. The read terminates 3 residues before the CDR3 end, so the remaining end is supplied by the germline J gene. Per the germline V gene, CDR1 is SGHVS and CDR2 is FQNEAQ. This CDR3 has 16 amino acids. V lost 3 bases and J lost 0, with 11 bases in between.

This clone was seen at least ten times. With the read ending 3 residues before the CDR3 end, the germline J gene is used to fill in that end. The genes are TRBV29-1 and TRBJ1-2; the D is unclear. The CDR3 spans 12 residues. Germline values: CDR1 SQVTM, CDR2 ANQGSEA. Trimming took off 4 bases at V and 1 base at J, with 7 bases between the two ends. CDR3 bases read: TGCAGCGTTGGAGTCAGTAACTATGGC. This encodes CSVGVSNYG. The CDR3 reads in full as CSVGVSNYGYTF.

This clone was picked up many times. The read ends 3 residues early relative to the CDR3; the germline J gene fills the gap. The chain recombines TRBV19 with TRBJ1-5; 7 nucleotides align to TRBD1. The germline V gene has CDR1 LNHDA and CDR2 SQIVND (reference sequence). The CDR3 has 16 amino acids. Trimming at V came to 7 bases and at J to 0 bases, leaving 9 bases not matched to a gene. This chain's CDR3 is CASTNRQGNSNQPQHF. Partial CDR3 DNA: TGTGCCAGTACAAATCGACAGGGAAATAGCAATCAGCCC.

This clone has ten or more counts. Sequencing ends 3 residues short of the CDR3 end; the germline J gene provides the rest. The genes are TRBV2 and TRBJ1-6, with a possible D match to TRBD1 (6 bases). Germline CDR1 and CDR2: SNHLY and FYNNEI. This CDR3 has 16 amino acids. Trimming pared 6 bases from V and 3 bases from J, leaving 15 bases between. The covered CDR3 bases are TGTGCCAGCAGGGGTAACAGGGCTATCTATAATTCACCC. Translating it yields CASRGNRAIYNSP. The entire CDR3 reads CASRGNRAIYNSPLHF.

In this sample, this clone turned up many times. CDR3 loop: CASSLGGVYQPQHF. The DNA read from the CDR3 is TGTGCCAGCAGCTTAGGAGGGGTTTATCAGCCC. The V and J genes are TRBV7-8 and TRBJ1-5; a weak D match, TRBD1 (5 bases). The read terminates 3 residues before the CDR3 end, so the remaining end is supplied by the germline J gene. Trimming cost V 1 base and J 5 bases, with 9 bases left between them. CDR3 length: 14 residues. The germline V gene has CDR1 SGHVS and CDR2 FQNEAQ.

This clone was observed a few times. With the read ending 3 residues before the CDR3 end, the germline J gene is used to fill in that end. The chain links TRBV5-5 to TRBJ2-7; TRBD2 aligns across 9 bases. V was pared by 0 bases and J by 2 bases, with 3 bases of the junction left unmatched. CDR3 size: 15 residues. Germline V CDR1 and CDR2: SGHKS, YYEKEE (reference sequence). The CDR3 reads CASSLDGGGAYEQYF. The DNA read from the CDR3 is TGTGCCAGCAGCTTGGATGGCGGGGGGGCCTACGAG.